This is a list of T cell receptor beta chains from one sample in a study of vaccination effects on CD4 cells after COVID-19. Only in-frame clones appear in the TCRdb table, and some are missing; sequencing was by immunoSEQ multiplex PCR. The data contain tens of thousands of clones, approximately 72% of them singletons. Which antigens these TCRs recognize remains unknown. The sample in question was CD4+ T cells from PBMCs cultured without peptide, obtained after COVID-19 vaccination. The receptors were sampled from a human donor who had a prior SARS-CoV-2 infection. CDR3s include the opening cysteine and the closing phenylalanine or tryptophan. Where a row states a size, it is once, few, many or the class of an expanded clone; other rows omit it.

TRBJ2-6,TRBV5-6,NA,CASRPHRVAGANVLTF
TRBJ1-4,TRBV4-1,NA,CASSQDSVAVVATNEKLFF
TRBJ2-1,TRBV6-5,few,CASRFSRTGNEQFF
TRBJ2-7,TRBV5-6,NA,CASSRTTGTYEQYF
TRBJ2-6,TRBV2,NA,CASGGDRGLSGANVLTF
TRBJ2-1,TRBV30,NA,CAWSQWGSGNEQFF
TRBJ2-3,TRBV27,few,CASGSGRRADTQYF
TRBJ1-2,TRBV19,few,CASSIDRGGYTF
TRBJ2-5,TRBV5-1,NA,CASSPGLVTQETQYF
TRBJ1-6,TRBV6-5,NA,CASRGQGGSPLHF
TRBJ2-5,TRBV7-3,NA,CASSLSSGSMETQYF
TRBJ1-2,TRBV30,NA,CAWSAGTGLGYTF
TRBJ1-1,TRBV5-1,NA,CASSSSQNTEAFF
TRBJ1-1,TRBV6-5,few,CASSYPGQGASFF
TRBJ2-1,TRBV7-8,NA,CASSLVVAGISRSYNEQFF
TRBJ1-2,TRBV3-1/TRBV3-2,NA,CASSQDLPGQGYGYTF
TRBJ1-6,TRBV4-1,NA,CASSQVDGRDSPLHF
TRBJ2-5,TRBV9,NA,CASSVGLGLFWETQYF
TRBJ2-1,TRBV9,NA,CASTRGTANFRNEQFF
TRBJ2-7,TRBV11-2,NA,CASSPDRFYEQYF
TRBJ2-1,TRBV5-1,NA,CASSETTDNEQFF
TRBJ1-6,TRBV19,few,CASSTRDRSVAPLHF
TRBJ2-7,TRBV4-3,NA,CASSQIAGDSYEQYF
TRBJ2-7,TRBV6-6,NA,CASSSSGDSYEQYF
TRBJ2-3,TRBV7-8,NA,CASSLRGGTGSTDTQYF
TRBJ1-6,TRBV18,NA,CASSGGHGDSLLHF
TRBJ1-5,TRBV5-4,NA,CASSRGPGGGPGQPQHF
TRBJ2-5,TRBV15,few,CATSGDYTQETQYF
TRBJ1-5,TRBV27,few,CASSLFSGNSNQPQHF
TRBJ2-4,TRBV19,NA,CASSIAGLAGGNAKNIQYF
TRBJ2-1,TRBV5-1,NA,CASSLSATSNEQFF
TRBJ2-2,TRBV30,NA,CAWSDPGLAAPGTGELFF
TRBJ1-2,TRBV5-4,NA,CASSSPDRRKGYTF
TRBJ2-1,TRBV6-1,once,CASSDVGVAGNEQFF
TRBJ2-7,TRBV7-2,NA,CASSLRRESYEQYF
TRBJ2-5,TRBV15,NA,CATSRLPRATTQETQYF
TRBJ2-3,TRBV7-2,NA,CASSFQKGPRWPQYF
TRBJ2-1,TRBV12-3/TRBV12-4,NA,CASGQGEGEQFF
TRBJ1-3,TRBV10-3,NA,CAIQMSSGNTIYF
TRBJ1-1,TRBV18,NA,CASSPRTGGESEAFF
TRBJ2-7,TRBV7-9,medium-sized,CASSFPGQGAGQYF
TRBJ1-2,TRBV9,NA,CASNVRPWARTESYGYTF
TRBJ2-7,TRBV5-1,NA,CASSLPAGRAYEQYF
TRBJ2-1,TRBV18,NA,CASRLAGGFYNEQFF
TRBJ2-7,TRBV27,few,CASSPQRTRREQYF
TRBJ2-3,TRBV5-4,NA,CASSSRAGGTDTQYF